The entry that follows covers one TCR beta chain sequence. The sample comes from a study of blood T cell repertoires in COVID-19. The wider study: Acute and convalescent COVID-19 samples came from the United States, Italy and Spain.

The protocol was immunoSEQ multiplex PCR, while the TCRdb copy is restricted to in-frame clones and leaves out a portion. There are 150,000 or so clones in the sample; more than 75% occur only once, and roughly 6% lies in the top ten. The sample consisted of PBMCs or T cells enriched from blood (not recorded which). The sequence was collected from a man in his forties or fifties who had recovered from COVID-19.

The CDR3 spells CASSPTRGLSGTSTDTQYF. CDR3 bases: TGCGCCAGCAGCCCCACCCGTGGTCTTAGCGGAACTAGCACAGATACGCAGTATTTT. This sequence joins TRBV5-1 and TRBJ2-3; possible D gene TRBD2, 6 bases. The CDR3 spans 19 residues. Trimming removed 4 bases from V and 0 bases from J, with 24 bases in between. CDR1 and CDR2 from the germline V gene are SGHRS and YFSETQ.